The entry below describes one T cell receptor beta chain. Its target is not known. Oncomine TCR Beta short-read sequencing was applied to DNA from cultured CD4+ T cells. TCRdb reprocessed the PCR reads via MiXCR and lists one record per CDR3 protein. Among roughly 19,000 distinct CDR3 sequences listed, roughly 70% were seen once. This record comes from a study of vaccination and CD4 T cells after COVID-19. Study overall: With a range of 35 to 161, the median interval from diagnosis to drawing post-COVID samples was 85 to 120 days.

As to treatment: approximately nine-day PBMC culture with coronavirus spike peptide pools or control peptides (ViraFEST assay). Germline lookup yields CDR1 ENHRY and CDR2 SYGVKD. Trimming shortened V by 4 bases and J by 0 bases, and 12 bases separated the two germline ends. This CDR3 comprises 15 residues. The V and J genes are TRBV10-3 and TRBJ1-1; D may be TRBD1 (6 bases). The sample consisted of CD4+ T cells from blood, cultured in vitro. The TCR was taken from a human donor who had recovered from COVID-19. For the CDR3, the DNA is TGTGCCATCAGTGTGGGGACAAGTTTGAACACTGAAGCTTTCTTT. It yields the protein CAISVGTSLNTEAFF.